A selection of T cell receptor beta chains follows, all from one sample in a study of T cells after yellow fever vaccination. TCRdb passed the 5' RACE reads through MiXCR, listing each CDR3 protein once. The sample shows 280,000 or so distinct CDR3 sequences, about 10% of them seen only once. Specimen: CD4+ T cells sorted from PBMCs, collected 5 days after the yellow fever booster vaccination. The receptors stem from a man aged 18-30 years who received the YFV17D yellow fever vaccine. CDR3s include the opening cysteine and the closing phenylalanine or tryptophan. A D gene is named only where the DNA matches it firmly. Clone size is stated in some rows and not others, as once, few, many or a class when expanded.

TRBD2	many	TRBJ2-1	TRBV7-8	CASSLGLATMRQFF	TGTGCCAGCAGCTTAGGACTAGCGACAATGAGGCAGTTCTTC
TRBD2	few	TRBJ2-1	TRBV5-1	CASSWGTSRDEQFF	TGCGCCAGCAGCTGGGGGACTAGTCGGGATGAGCAGTTCTTC
NA	NA	TRBJ1-2	TRBV6-6	CASSFAGADGYTF	TGTGCCAGCAGCTTCGCGGGTGCGGATGGCTACACCTTC
NA	once	TRBJ1-5	TRBV12-3/TRBV12-4	CASSPRAFNQPQHF	TGTGCCAGCAGTCCCCGGGCCTTCAATCAGCCCCAGCATTTT
TRBD1	few	TRBJ2-7	TRBV5-1	CASSVPGQGANEQYF	TGCGCCAGCAGCGTCCCTGGACAGGGGGCTAACGAGCAGTACTTC
NA	few	TRBJ2-1	TRBV7-3	CASSLTGRSGRNEQFF	TGTGCCAGCAGCTTAACAGGTAGGAGTGGACGCAATGAGCAGTTCTTC
TRBD2	NA	TRBJ2-5	TRBV24-1	CATSDGGGLAGVQGETQYF	TGTGCCACCAGTGACGGGGGCGGACTAGCGGGGGTCCAAGGAGAGACCCAGTACTTC
NA	few	TRBJ2-5	TRBV18	CASSPTGDGETQYF	TGTGCCAGCTCACCAACGGGGGACGGAGAGACCCAGTACTTC
NA	many	TRBJ2-5	TRBV7-2	CASSFGFGQLVFQYF	TGTGCCAGCAGCTTTGGGTTCGGACAGTTGGTTTTCCAGTACTTC
TRBD2	many	TRBJ2-1	TRBV20-1	CSAASRGYYNEQFF	TGCAGTGCCGCTTCGCGGGGGTATTACAATGAGCAGTTCTTC
TRBD1	few	TRBJ1-1	TRBV7-2	CASSFDRVVNTEAFF	TGTGCCAGCAGCTTCGACAGGGTAGTGAACACTGAAGCTTTCTTT
NA	few	TRBJ1-6	TRBV12-3/TRBV12-4	CASSDGQINSPLHF	TGTGCCAGCAGTGATGGACAGATAAATTCACCCCTCCACTTT
TRBD2	NA	TRBJ2-2	TRBV5-1	CASGTAGGRGELFF	TGCGCCAGCGGCACAGCGGGGGGTCGCGGGGAGCTGTTTTTT
TRBD1	NA	TRBJ1-1	TRBV4-1	CASSQDRGGSAFF	TGCGCCAGCAGCCAGGACAGGGGAGGGTCGGCTTTCTTT
NA	NA	TRBJ1-2	TRBV7-9	CASSLPPGFRADGYTF	TGTGCCAGCAGCCTTCCCCCCGGCTTCCGGGCAGATGGCTACACCTTC
TRBD1	many	TRBJ1-1	TRBV7-9	CASSLGTGMNTEAFF	TGTGCCAGCAGCCTCGGGACAGGGATGAACACTGAAGCTTTCTTT
NA	NA	TRBJ1-1	TRBV25-1	CASGQLGNTEAFF	TGTGCCAGCGGCCAACTTGGGAACACTGAAGCTTTCTTT
TRBD2	few	TRBJ2-1	TRBV3-1	CASSQVAGGYNEQFF	TGTGCCAGCAGCCAAGTTGCGGGGGGATACAATGAGCAGTTCTTC
NA	few	TRBJ1-5	TRBV7-2	CASSPSPSGPQHF	TGTGCCAGCAGCCCATCTCCCTCGGGACCCCAGCATTTT
NA	few	TRBJ2-5	TRBV7-3	CASSLNWGETQYF	TGTGCCAGCAGCTTAAACTGGGGAGAGACCCAGTACTTC
NA	NA	TRBJ1-1	TRBV4-1	CASSRQANTEAFF	TGCGCCAGCAGCCGGCAGGCGAACACTGAAGCTTTCTTT
TRBD1	many	TRBJ1-5	TRBV7-9	CASSPGTGDQPQHF	TGTGCCAGCAGCCCCGGGACAGGAGATCAGCCCCAGCATTTT
TRBD2	many	TRBJ2-3	TRBV5-6	CASSPIAGRTDTQYF	TGTGCCAGCAGCCCGATAGCGGGCCGCACAGATACGCAGTATTTT
TRBD1	NA	TRBJ1-5	TRBV25-1	CASSAGGQGNQPQHF	TGTGCCAGCAGTGCGGGGGGACAGGGGAACCAGCCCCAGCATTTT
NA	NA	TRBJ1-6	TRBV7-9	CASTSTELPLHF	TGTGCCAGCACCAGTACCGAACTACCCCTCCACTTT
NA	few	TRBJ1-3	TRBV5-1	CASRWSDLSGNTIYF	TGCGCCAGCAGATGGTCGGACCTCTCTGGAAACACCATATATTTT
NA	many	TRBJ2-5	TRBV9	CASSVSGAGETQYF	TGTGCCAGCAGCGTAAGTGGGGCAGGCGAGACCCAGTACTTC
NA	many	TRBJ2-1	TRBV11-2	CASSLTAGDNEQFF	TGTGCCAGCAGCTTAACTGCTGGGGACAATGAGCAGTTCTTC
NA	many	TRBJ1-2	TRBV5-1	CASSPDLYGYTF	TGCGCCAGCAGCCCGGACCTCTATGGCTACACCTTC
NA	few	TRBJ2-1	TRBV19	CARGIEQFF	TGTGCCAGGGGGATTGAGCAGTTCTTC
NA	many	TRBJ2-7	TRBV4-1	CASSQYFGGPSSYEQYF	TGCGCCAGCAGCCAATACTTCGGGGGCCCTAGCTCCTACGAGCAGTACTTC
NA	many	TRBJ2-3	TRBV28	CASSSVFGTDTQYF	TGTGCCAGCAGTTCGGTCTTCGGCACAGATACGCAGTATTTT
TRBD1	NA	TRBJ2-7	TRBV29-1	CSVKIQGARYEQYF	TGCAGCGTTAAAATACAGGGGGCGCGTTACGAGCAGTACTTC
NA	few	TRBJ1-2	TRBV7-2	CASSPSVYGYTF	TGTGCCAGCAGCCCCTCCGTCTATGGCTACACCTTC
NA	NA	TRBJ2-2	TRBV7-3	CASSWTNTGELFF	TGTGCCAGCAGCTGGACGAACACCGGGGAGCTGTTTTTT
NA	many	TRBJ2-1	TRBV24-1	CATSDLQLGETQFF	TGTGCCACCAGTGATTTGCAGCTGGGTGAGACCCAGTTCTTC
NA	many	TRBJ2-3	TRBV5-1	CASRLQGPDTQYF	TGCGCCAGCAGGCTACAGGGCCCAGATACGCAGTATTTT
TRBD1	NA	TRBJ1-2	TRBV25-1	CASSELRETGGYGYTF	TGTGCCAGCAGTGAACTAAGAGAGACAGGGGGCTATGGCTACACCTTC
NA	many	TRBJ1-1	TRBV12-3/TRBV12-4	CASVQGGDTEAFF	TGTGCCAGCGTACAGGGAGGGGACACTGAAGCTTTCTTT
TRBD2	few	TRBJ2-3	TRBV2	CASSEGLAGVDTQYF	TGTGCCAGCAGTGAGGGACTAGCCGGGGTAGATACGCAGTATTTT
NA	many	TRBJ2-5	TRBV3-1	CASSQNSWATQYF	TGTGCCAGCAGCCAAAACAGCTGGGCGACCCAGTACTTC
NA	NA	TRBJ1-3	TRBV11-2	CASSSLRRGLLNTIYF	TGTGCCAGCAGCTCATTACGACGGGGACTTTTAAACACCATATATTTT
TRBD1	few	TRBJ1-2	TRBV11-1	CASSTTGGEGYTF	TGTGCCAGCAGCACCACAGGGGGCGAAGGCTACACCTTC
TRBD1	NA	TRBJ2-2	TRBV20-1	CSAQDRAGTGELFF	TGCAGTGCCCAGGACAGGGCGGGCACCGGGGAGCTGTTTTTT
NA	few	TRBJ1-2	TRBV11-2	CASSFSSANYGYTF	TGTGCCAGCAGCTTCTCCAGTGCTAACTATGGCTACACCTTC